This TCR beta chain appears in the sequencing data of a study of T-cell memory formation after mild COVID-19. Notes on the study in general: SARS-CoV-2 specificity was not confirmed for second-wave clones peaking on day 37. Whereas later expanders leaned CD4+, clones contracting day 15 to 85 showed a balanced CD4/CD8 makeup. Of the contracting clones, CD4+ ones lay mainly in CM and EM, and CD8+ ones in EMRA. Cross-reactive memory apparently joined, as some responding clones appeared in pre-infection memory.

This CDR3 contains 14 residues. CDR1 and CDR2 from the germline V gene are SGHAT and FQNNGV. V lost 1 base and J 6 bases, leaving 13 bases between the germline ends. TCRdb reprocessed the 5' RACE reads with MiXCR, giving one entry per CDR3 protein. The sample gives more than 300,000 distinct CDR3 sequences, around 20% of which show up once; under 25% is in the top ten. This clonotype has more than one count but fewer than ten. What it binds is unknown. Sequences were obtained from PBMCs or a T cell subset sorted from them (not recorded which). This clonotype was obtained from a man between 18 and 29 years old who had mild COVID-19 (a few samples of this study predate the infection). Cell type and time point are not known. The chain couples TRBV11-2 to TRBJ2-7, with no clear D. CDR3 DNA: TGTGCCAGCAGCTTAGCTTTGTTAGTGGGCGAGCAGTACTTC. Translation gives CASSLALLVGEQYF.